This TCR beta chain derives from a study of blood T cell repertoires in COVID-19. Study summary: The United States, Italy and Spain were the sources of the acute and convalescent COVID-19 samples. Sources were T cells, B-cell-depleted T cells, or PBMCs; the material itself was cDNA or gDNA.

The CDR3 extends over 17 amino acids. Trimming removed 4 bases from V and 5 bases from J, with 20 bases in between. Germline V CDR1 and CDR2: LNHDA, SQIVND (reference sequence). As handled by the study authors: Counts of nucleated cells, estimated from reference gene primer amplification, were obtained. Assay used: immunoSEQ multiplex PCR; TCRdb lists only in-frame clones, some missing. V, J and clone size derive from that table, while D and trimming were established from the DNA sequence. Altogether tens of thousands of clones are present, around nine tenths being singletons, with the ten largest covering 5.4%. This clone was counted a single time.

Sequencing was carried out using peripheral blood. This chain joins TRBV19 and TRBJ2-2, with D maybe TRBD1 (5 bases). This TCR was recovered from a man aged 55 to 70 with acute or convalescent COVID-19. The CDR3 DNA sequence: TGTGCCAGTAGTAGAACTTCGGTAGGGGCGGTGACCGGGGAGCTGTTTTTT. Protein: CASSRTSVGAVTGELFF.